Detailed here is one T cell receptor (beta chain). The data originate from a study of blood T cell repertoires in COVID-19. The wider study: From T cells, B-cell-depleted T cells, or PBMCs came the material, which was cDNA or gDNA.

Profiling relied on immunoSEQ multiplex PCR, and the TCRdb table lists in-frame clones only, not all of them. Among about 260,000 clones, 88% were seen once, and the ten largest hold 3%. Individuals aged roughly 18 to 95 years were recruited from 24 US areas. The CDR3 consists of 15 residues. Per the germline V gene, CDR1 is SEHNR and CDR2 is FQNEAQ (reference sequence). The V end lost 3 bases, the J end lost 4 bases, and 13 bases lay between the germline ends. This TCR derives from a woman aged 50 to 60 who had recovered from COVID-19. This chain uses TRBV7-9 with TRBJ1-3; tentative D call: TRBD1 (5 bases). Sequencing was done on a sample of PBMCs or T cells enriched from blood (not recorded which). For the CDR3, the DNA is TGTGCCAGCAGCTTCCAGGTTGGGGGGGGAAACACCATATATTTT. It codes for CASSFQVGGGNTIYF.